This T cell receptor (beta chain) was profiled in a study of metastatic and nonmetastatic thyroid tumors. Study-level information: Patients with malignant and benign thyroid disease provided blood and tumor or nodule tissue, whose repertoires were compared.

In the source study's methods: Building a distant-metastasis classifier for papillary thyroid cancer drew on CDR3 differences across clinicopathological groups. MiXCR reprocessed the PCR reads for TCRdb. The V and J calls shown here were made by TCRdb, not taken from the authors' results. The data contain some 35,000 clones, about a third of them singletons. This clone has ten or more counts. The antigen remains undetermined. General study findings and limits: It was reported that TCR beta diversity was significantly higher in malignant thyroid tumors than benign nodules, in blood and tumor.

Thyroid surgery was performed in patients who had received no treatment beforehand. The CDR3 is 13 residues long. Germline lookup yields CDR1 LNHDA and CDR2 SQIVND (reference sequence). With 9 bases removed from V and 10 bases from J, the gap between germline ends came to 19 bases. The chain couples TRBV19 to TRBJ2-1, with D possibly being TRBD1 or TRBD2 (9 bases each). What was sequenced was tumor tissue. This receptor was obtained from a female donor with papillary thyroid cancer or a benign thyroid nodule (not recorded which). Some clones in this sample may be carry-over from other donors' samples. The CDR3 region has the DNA TGTGCCAGCACAGGGGGCGCGGGGGGGGAGCAGTTCTTC. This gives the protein CASTGGAGGEQFF.